A single sample gave rise to the 9 T cell receptor beta chains below, sequenced in a study of identical twins. MiXCR, applied by TCRdb to the 5' RACE reads, yields one record per CDR3 protein. The profile shows 1,800,000 or so distinct CDR3 sequences, about 32% of them singletons. Sequencing was performed on cord blood. Receptors were obtained from a newborn girl in good health.

The table lists this clonotype with a few counts. The V and J genes are TRBV20-1 and TRBJ2-7, with 12 bases aligning to TRBD2. J was trimmed by 6 bases and V by 0 bases; bases with no gene match: 6. This CDR3 comprises 15 residues. The V gene's germline CDR1 is DFQATT and CDR2 SNEGSKA (reference sequence). The CDR3 is CSARDPLAGGSEQYF. Written as DNA, the CDR3 is TGCAGTGCTAGAGATCCCCTAGCGGGAGGGTCCGAGCAGTACTTC.

This clonotype was observed a handful of times. The CDR3: CAISERGPETQYF. Written as DNA, the CDR3 is TGTGCCATCAGTGAGAGGGGGCCGGAGACCCAGTACTTC. The V gene is TRBV10-3, the J gene TRBJ2-5, with TRBD1 matching over 7 bases. The CDR3 runs to 13 residues. CDR1 and CDR2 from the germline V gene are ENHRY and SYGVKD. Unmatched junction bases numbered 2, after V lost 2 bases and J lost 5 bases.

The V gene is TRBV6-1, the J gene TRBJ1-2, with D uncertain. The CDR3 loop spans 12 amino acids. The germline V gene encodes CDR1 MNHNS and CDR2 SASEGT. The V end was cut by 2 bases, the J end by 8 bases, with 9 bases between. The CDR3 bases are TGTGCCAGCAGTGAACGGGTGAGGGGCTACACCTTC. Its translation is CASSERVRGYTF.

This clonotype has a handful of counts. The chain combines TRBV6-6 with TRBJ1-2; 8 positions agree with TRBD1. The V and J ends lost 6 bases and 0 bases, in that order; junction bases with no gene match: 9. This CDR3 contains 16 residues. Germline V gene sequence: CDR1 MNHNY, CDR2 SVGAGI (reference sequence). The CDR3 spells CASSTWPGQANYGYTF. The CDR3 DNA reads as TGTGCCAGCAGCACATGGCCGGGACAGGCTAACTATGGCTACACCTTC.

This clonotype was counted a few times. The chain recombines TRBV28 with TRBJ2-4; 7 bases line up with TRBD1. CDR1 MDHEN and CDR2 SYDVKM come from the germline V gene. The V gene end was trimmed by 4 bases and the J gene end by 6 bases; junction bases not matched to a gene: 6. CDR3 size: 14 residues. CDR3 sequence (DNA): TGTGCCAGCAGTTCTTACAGACAGGGAAACATTCAGTACTTC. As protein: CASSSYRQGNIQYF.

The V and J genes are TRBV20-1 and TRBJ2-1; a weak D match, TRBD2 (7 bases). Germline V lookup: CDR1 DFQATT, CDR2 SNEGSKA (reference sequence). Trimming took 3 bases from V and 5 from J, leaving 17 bases between them. The CDR3 runs 15 residues. The CDR3 DNA reads as TGCAGTGCTAGCGAGTTAGGGGGAGGGGACAATGAGCAGTTCTTC. Translated: CSASELGGGDNEQFF.

In this sample, this clonotype turned up a few times. This chain joins TRBV5-1 and TRBJ2-3, with 8 bases identical to TRBD2. CDR1 and CDR2 (germline): SGHRS, YFSETQ. The CDR3 length is 16 residues. The CDR3 loop is CDGGGDSSYSTDTQYF. CDR3 nucleotide sequence: TGCGACGGGGGGGGAGATTCCTCGTATAGCACAGATACGCAGTATTTT.

This clonotype was found a few times. The chain uses TRBV6-2 or TRBV6-3 and TRBJ2-1; TRBD2 might be the D (8 bases). Trimming shortened V by 2 bases and J by 0 bases, and 20 bases separated the two germline ends. The germline V gene encodes CDR1 MNHEY and CDR2 SVGEGT. This CDR3 is 19 amino acids long. For the CDR3, the DNA is TGTGCCAGCAGTTACCCCGTGGAGGGGGCGGGGGGCTCCTACAATGAGCAGTTCTTC. As protein: CASSYPVEGAGGSYNEQFF.

In this sample, this clonotype turned up a few times. The chain combines TRBV6-1 with TRBJ1-2, with D perhaps matching TRBD1 (6 bases). V was cut by 1 base and J by 1 base, with 10 bases left in between. In germline, CDR1 is MNHNS, CDR2 SASEGT. CDR3 length equals 15 residues. In DNA, the CDR3 is TGTGCCAGCAGTGAAGGGGGGGCCCTTAACTATGGCTACACCTTC. Amino acids: CASSEGGALNYGYTF.